One and the same sample provided the 23 T cell receptor beta chains below, sequenced in a study of cytomegalovirus exposure and HLA in healthy donors. Primers: 60 Vbeta forward and 13 Jbeta reverse. Data came from immunoSEQ multiplex PCR; TCRdb stores just in-frame clones and leaves some out. The sample yields some 100,000 clones, more than 65% seen once. Material for sequencing was PBMCs. Receptors were obtained from a woman between 18 and 29 years old in good health and CMV-seropositive.

This clone was seen a single time. The chain employs TRBV7-9 and TRBJ2-7, with D tentatively TRBD1 (6 bases). Germline assignment: CDR1 SEHNR and CDR2 FQNEAQ (reference sequence). The CDR3 loop spans 17 amino acids. V was pared by 5 bases and J by 3 bases, with 23 bases between. CDR3 amino acids: CASSGPGTQSRGYEQYF. The DNA for the CDR3 is TGTGCCAGCAGCGGCCCCGGGACACAGTCTCGTGGCTACGAGCAGTACTTC.

The genes are TRBV30 and TRBJ1-2, with D unresolved. Between the trimmed V and J ends, which lost 5 bases and 4 bases, there was a span of 14 bases. The CDR3 sequence is 13 residues long. In germline, CDR1 is GTSNPN, CDR2 SVGIG (reference sequence). CDR3 nucleotide sequence: TGTGCCTGGGGGCAAGTGGTGGGCTATGGCTACACCTTC. Its protein is CAWGQVVGYGYTF. Full variable domain (remainder filled in from reference TRBV30 and TRBJ1-2): SQTIHQWPATLVQPVGSPLSLECTVEGTSNPNLYWYRQAAGRGLQLLFYSVGIGQISSEVPQNLSASRPQDRQFILSSKKLLLSDSGFYLCAWGQVVGYGYTFGSGTRLTVV.

The rearrangement links TRBV7-9 to TRBJ2-1; TRBD2 matches 7 bases. The germline gives CDR1 SEHNR, CDR2 FQNEAQ (reference sequence). V was clipped by 7 bases and J by 4 bases; unmatched bases: 10. The CDR3 consists of 15 residues. The CDR3 loop reads CASTTAGREYNEQFF. DNA of the CDR3: TGTGCCAGCACAACAGCAGGGAGGGAATACAATGAGCAGTTCTTC.

The V call is TRBV6-5, the J call TRBJ2-5; the D gene is possibly TRBD2 (6 bases). The CDR3 consists of 15 residues. Trimming left V 6 bases short and J 3 bases short, with 17 bases between. CDR1 is MNHEY, CDR2 SVGAGI, per germline. The CDR3 spells CASRTGGPLKETQYF. The CDR3 coding sequence is TGTGCCAGCAGGACCGGAGGGCCCCTAAAAGAGACCCAGTACTTC.

The gene calls are TRBV27 and TRBJ2-3; perhaps TRBD1 as D (6 bases). CDR3 length: 15 residues. Germline values: CDR1 MNHEY, CDR2 SMNVEV (reference sequence). Trimming took off 2 bases at V and 4 bases at J, with 13 bases between the two ends. The CDR3 nucleotides read TGTGCCAGCAGTTTAGCACAGGGATTCGCAGATACGCAGTATTTT. This encodes CASSLAQGFADTQYF.

This clone was seen more than once but under ten times. This chain links TRBV30 with TRBJ2-1, with 15 bases fitting TRBD2. CDR3 length: 15 residues. CDR1 is GTSNPN and CDR2 is SVGIG in the germline V gene (reference sequence). V shed 3 bases and J 9 bases; nucleotides not matched to a gene: 6. In DNA, the CDR3 is TGTGCCTGGAGAGGATGGACTAGCGGGGGGGGTGAGCAGTTCTTC. Translation gives CAWRGWTSGGGEQFF.

This clone was detected only once. The V gene is TRBV7-9, the J gene TRBJ1-4; D gene ambiguous. V was clipped by 5 bases and J by 0 bases, with 7 bases between them. The CDR3 totals 14 residues. CDR1 and CDR2 (germline): SEHNR, FQNEAQ (reference sequence). The CDR3 here is CASSQVATNEKLFF. The CDR3 nucleotides read TGTGCCAGCAGCCAGGTTGCAACTAATGAAAAACTGTTTTTT. Full variable domain (missing parts from reference TRBV7-9 and TRBJ1-4): DTGVSQNPRHKITKRGQNVTFRCDPISEHNRLYWYRQTLGQGPEFLTYFQNEAQLEKSRLLSDRFSAERPKGSFSTLEIQRTEQGDSAMYLCASSQVATNEKLFFGSGTQLSVL.

This clone came up a few times. CDR3 loop: CASAGTVYEKLFF. The CDR3 nucleotides are TGTGCCTCCGCCGGGACAGTTTATGAAAAACTGTTTTTT. This chain links TRBV30 with TRBJ1-4, with 7 bases fitting TRBD1. This CDR3 has 13 residues. Germline V gene sequence: CDR1 GTSNPN, CDR2 SVGIG (reference sequence). V was clipped by 7 bases and J by 6 bases; unmatched bases: 8.

The chain combines TRBV5-1 with TRBJ2-7, with a possible D match to TRBD1 (5 bases). Germline V gene sequence: CDR1 SGHRS, CDR2 YFSETQ. There are 13 residues in the CDR3. The V end was cut by 1 base, the J end by 7 bases, with 12 bases between. The chain's CDR3 is CASSLRGLQEQYF. CDR3 in DNA: TGCGCCAGCAGCTTGAGGGGTCTACAGGAGCAGTACTTC.

V usage is TRBV29-1 and J usage is TRBJ2-5, with D possibly matching TRBD1 (5 bases). Germline V CDR1 and CDR2: SQVTM, ANQGSEA. The V end lost 5 bases, the J end lost 7 bases, and 14 bases lay between the germline ends. This CDR3 contains 12 residues. The CDR3, as DNA: TGCAGCGTTTACCAGGGTGTTGGGACCCAGTACTTC. It codes for CSVYQGVGTQYF.

The chain carries TRBV7-2 and TRBJ1-4, with a possible D match to TRBD1 (6 bases). The germline V gene has CDR1 SGHTA and CDR2 FQGNSA. The ends were cut back, 5 bases at V and 0 bases at J, with 19 bases in the middle. The CDR3 spans 18 residues. Here the CDR3 DNA reads TGTGCCAGCAGCCCAACGGGTCGGACAGTTGCAACTAATGAAAAACTGTTTTTT. The encoded protein is CASSPTGRTVATNEKLFF.

This clone was counted at least ten times. This rearrangement joins TRBV10-2 to TRBJ2-3; D remains ambiguous. Trimming stripped 2 bases from V and 6 bases from J, with 6 bases between. The V gene's germline CDR1 is WSHSY and CDR2 SAAADI. This CDR3 is 12 amino acids long. The CDR3 coding sequence is TGCGCCAGCAGTGAGCAGAGGGATACGCAGTATTTT. Protein product: CASSEQRDTQYF.

The CDR3 DNA follows: TGTGCCAGCAGTTTTATGGGGGCTGCAACTAATGAAAAACTGTTTTTT. Its protein product is CASSFMGAATNEKLFF. The J gene is TRBJ1-4, the V gene TRBV28; a weak D match, TRBD1 (6 bases). CDR1 and CDR2 (germline): MDHEN, SYDVKM. This CDR3 contains 16 residues. V was trimmed by 3 bases and J by 0 bases, leaving 11 bases between them.

This chain uses TRBV10-3 with TRBJ1-1; D perhaps matches TRBD1 (6 bases). The germline gives CDR1 ENHRY, CDR2 SYGVKD. V was trimmed by 8 bases and J by 2 bases, leaving 9 bases between them. The CDR3 is 12 amino acids. DNA for the CDR3: TGTGCCATCGGACAGCAAAACACTGAAGCTTTCTTT. As protein: CAIGQQNTEAFF.

The chain carries TRBV11-2 and TRBJ2-7, with D possibly being TRBD2 (6 bases). The CDR3 length is 16 residues. CDR1 SGHAT and CDR2 FQNNGV come from the germline V gene. V lost 7 bases, J lost 1 base, and 20 bases lay in between. DNA for the CDR3: TGTGCCAGCAACGATCCCGGGAGAGCGGCTTCCTACGAGCAGTACTTC. Encoded protein: CASNDPGRAASYEQYF. The variable domain in full, completed from reference TRBV11-2 and TRBJ2-7, reads EAGVAQSPRYKIIEKRQSVAFWCNPISGHATLYWYQQILGQGPKLLIQFQNNGVVDDSQLPKDRFSAERLKGVDSTLKIQPAKLEDSAVYLCASNDPGRAASYEQYFGPGTRLTVT.

In DNA, the CDR3 is TGTGCCAGCAGCGCCGACGGGACAAGCTACAATGAGCAGTTCTTC. This gives the protein CASSADGTSYNEQFF. The V call is TRBV9, the J call TRBJ2-1, with D perhaps TRBD1 (6 bases). CDR3 length equals 15 residues. Germline lookup yields CDR1 SGDLS and CDR2 YYNGEE. The V gene lost 3 bases and the J gene lost 3 bases, with 13 bases spanning the gap.

The chain has TRBV5-1 and TRBJ1-1; D may be TRBD1 (5 bases). The V end was cut by 2 bases, the J end by 4 bases, with 9 bases between. Germline V lookup: CDR1 SGHRS, CDR2 YFSETQ. This CDR3 has 13 amino acids. The CDR3 is CASSFPGVTEAFF. Written as DNA, the CDR3 is TGCGCCAGCAGCTTTCCGGGGGTCACTGAAGCTTTCTTT.

The chain uses TRBV28 and TRBJ2-3, with TRBD2 matching 8 bases. The trim removed 5 bases at V and 3 bases at J, leaving 7 bases unmatched. Looked up from germline, CDR1 is MDHEN and CDR2 is SYDVKM. There are 15 residues in the CDR3. The chain's CDR3 is CASSTAGEGTDTQYF. The CDR3 region has the DNA TGTGCCAGCAGTACAGCGGGAGAGGGAACAGATACGCAGTATTTT.

The chain combines TRBV7-2 with TRBJ2-2; 8 bases fit TRBD2. CDR1 is SGHTA, CDR2 FQGNSA, per germline. The CDR3 totals 17 residues. V was pared by 5 bases and J by 5 bases, with 13 bases of the junction left unmatched. The CDR3 spells CASSPLTGTRNTGELFF. The CDR3, as DNA: TGTGCCAGCAGCCCACTGACCGGGACTAGGAATACCGGGGAGCTGTTTTTT.

The J gene is TRBJ2-7, the V gene TRBV11-2, with TRBD1 as a possible D gene (5 bases). Between the trimmed V and J ends, which lost 6 bases and 2 bases, there was a span of 14 bases. CDR3 length: 14 residues. Germline lookup yields CDR1 SGHAT and CDR2 FQNNGV. The CDR3 nucleotides are TGTGCCAGCAGTGAATGGGGCTCAACCTACGAGCAGTACTTC. Its translation: CASSEWGSTYEQYF. The entire variable domain, with the rest obtained from reference TRBV11-2 and TRBJ2-7, is as follows: EAGVAQSPRYKIIEKRQSVAFWCNPISGHATLYWYQQILGQGPKLLIQFQNNGVVDDSQLPKDRFSAERLKGVDSTLKIQPAKLEDSAVYLCASSEWGSTYEQYFGPGTRLTVT.

This clone is a singleton in its sample. The chain links TRBV29-1 to TRBJ1-3, with a possible D match to TRBD1 (5 bases). The CDR3 totals 14 residues. Germline V gives CDR1 SQVTM, CDR2 ANQGSEA. Trimming removed 2 bases at V and 2 bases at J, with 10 bases between. This chain's CDR3 is CSVETAGPGNTIYF. The CDR3 nucleotides are TGCAGCGTTGAAACGGCAGGGCCTGGAAACACCATATATTTT.

The chain employs TRBV4-2 and TRBJ2-1, with 7 nucleotides matching TRBD2. The CDR3 has 15 residues. Looked up from germline, CDR1 is LGHNA and CDR2 is YNFKEQ. V was clipped by 0 bases and J by 7 bases; unmatched bases: 6. CDR3 DNA sequence: TGTGCCAGCAGCCAAGATCAAGCTAGCGGTAATGAGCAGTTCTTC. It is translated as CASSQDQASGNEQFF.

The chain carries TRBV4-3 and TRBJ2-3, with TRBD2 identical over 11 bases. Unmatched junction bases numbered 11, after V lost 3 bases and J lost 9 bases. The germline gives CDR1 LGHNA, CDR2 YSLEER. This CDR3 is built from 16 residues. The CDR3 protein is CASSQLTSGAQITQYF. CDR3 nucleotide sequence: TGCGCCAGCAGCCAGCTGACTAGCGGGGCACAGATAACGCAGTATTTT.